This section outlines one T cell receptor beta chain sequence together with its context. Its cognate antigen is unknown. Germline-derived CDR1 and CDR2 are LGHNA and YNFKEQ. CDR3 size: 14 residues. V dropped 3 bases and J dropped 3 bases, with 9 bases sitting between them. The assay was immunoSEQ multiplex PCR, and TCRdb's table has in-frame clones only and misses some. Of around 30,000 clones in the sample, around 81% were seen once. The data belong to a study of STAT5B mutations in CD4+ large granular lymphocyte leukemia. Study-wide background: The CDR3 'QG' motif was associated with a particular HLA allele among healthy donors. Study-level findings and limits: 8/27 top patient clones versus 2/35 control clones were TRBV06-family. About 25% of private leukemic clonotypes occurred rarely in other patients' non-leukemic repertoires. Without HLA matching, higher CD4+ than CD8+ T-LGLL clonality could reflect small sample size.

The TCR originated in a human donor in good health. The gene calls are TRBV4-2 and TRBJ2-1; D is unclear. Source material: CD4+ T cells from blood buffy coats. CDR3 protein: CASSQRLDYNEQFF. CDR3 sequence (DNA): TGTGCCAGCAGCCAGAGGCTAGACTACAATGAGCAGTTCTTC.